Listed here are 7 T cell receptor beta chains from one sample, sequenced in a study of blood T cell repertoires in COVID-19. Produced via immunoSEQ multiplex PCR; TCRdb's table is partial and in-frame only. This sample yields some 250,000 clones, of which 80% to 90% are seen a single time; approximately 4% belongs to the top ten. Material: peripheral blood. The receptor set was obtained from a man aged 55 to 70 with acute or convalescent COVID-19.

The CDR3 is CASSLGESGNTIYF. The CDR3 region has the DNA TGCGCCAGCAGCTTGGGGGAGTCTGGAAACACCATATATTTT. V usage is TRBV5-1 and J usage is TRBJ1-3, with D uncertain. The CDR3 spans 14 residues. Trimming removed 0 bases from V and 1 base from J, with 5 bases in between. The germline V gene encodes CDR1 SGHRS and CDR2 YFSETQ.

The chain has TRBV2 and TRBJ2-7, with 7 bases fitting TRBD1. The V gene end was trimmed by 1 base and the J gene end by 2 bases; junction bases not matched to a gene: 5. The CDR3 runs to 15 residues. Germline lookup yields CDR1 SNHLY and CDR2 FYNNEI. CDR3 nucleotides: TGTGCCAGCAGTGAAGGACAGGGCTACACCTACGAGCAGTACTTC. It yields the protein CASSEGQGYTYEQYF.

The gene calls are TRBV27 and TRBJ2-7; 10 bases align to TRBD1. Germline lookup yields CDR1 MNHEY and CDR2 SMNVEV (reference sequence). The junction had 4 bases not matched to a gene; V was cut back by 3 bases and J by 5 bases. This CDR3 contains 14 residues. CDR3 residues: CASSFRDRGHEQYF. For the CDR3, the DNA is TGTGCCAGCAGTTTCCGGGACAGGGGACACGAGCAGTACTTC.

Written as DNA, the CDR3 is TGTGCCAGCAGCGTAGATGGACTAGCGGGGGGGCAACAAGAGACCCAGTACTTC. Translated, it gives CASSVDGLAGGQQETQYF. The J gene is TRBJ2-5, the V gene TRBV9; 15 bases map to TRBD2. Germline lookup yields CDR1 SGDLS and CDR2 YYNGEE. This CDR3 region has 18 residues. Trimming at V came to 0 bases and at J to 2 bases, leaving 5 bases not matched to a gene. Full variable domain (rest looked up from reference TRBV9 and TRBJ2-5): DSGVTQTPKHLITATGQRVTLRCSPRSGDLSVYWYQQSLDQGLQFLIQYYNGEERAKGNILERFSAQQFPDLHSELNLSSLELGDSALYFCASSVDGLAGGQQETQYFGPGTRLLVL.

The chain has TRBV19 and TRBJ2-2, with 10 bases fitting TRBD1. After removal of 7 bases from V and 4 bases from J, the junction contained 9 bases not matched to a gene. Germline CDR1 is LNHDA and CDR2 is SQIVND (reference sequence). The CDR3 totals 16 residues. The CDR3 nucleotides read TGTGCCAGTACTCTTAGGACAGGGGGAGGCACCGGGGAGCTGTTTTTT. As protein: CASTLRTGGGTGELFF.

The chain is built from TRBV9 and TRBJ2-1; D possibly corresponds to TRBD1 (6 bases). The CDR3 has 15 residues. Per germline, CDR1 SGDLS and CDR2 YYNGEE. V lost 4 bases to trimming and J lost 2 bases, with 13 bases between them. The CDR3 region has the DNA TGTGCCAGCAGCCCCCATCAGGGGCCCTACAATGAGCAGTTCTTC. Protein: CASSPHQGPYNEQFF.

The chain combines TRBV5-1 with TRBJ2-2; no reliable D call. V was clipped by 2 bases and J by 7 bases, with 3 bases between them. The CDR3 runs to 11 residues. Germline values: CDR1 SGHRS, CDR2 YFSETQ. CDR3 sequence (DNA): TGCGCCAGCAGCTTTAGCGGGGAGCTGTTTTTT. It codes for CASSFSGELFF. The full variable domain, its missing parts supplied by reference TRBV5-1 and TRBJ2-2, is KAGVTQTPRYLIKTRGQQVTLSCSPISGHRSVSWYQQTPGQGLQFLFEYFSETQRNKGNFPGRFSGRQFSNSRSEMNVSTLELGDSALYLCASSFSGELFFGEGSRLTVL.